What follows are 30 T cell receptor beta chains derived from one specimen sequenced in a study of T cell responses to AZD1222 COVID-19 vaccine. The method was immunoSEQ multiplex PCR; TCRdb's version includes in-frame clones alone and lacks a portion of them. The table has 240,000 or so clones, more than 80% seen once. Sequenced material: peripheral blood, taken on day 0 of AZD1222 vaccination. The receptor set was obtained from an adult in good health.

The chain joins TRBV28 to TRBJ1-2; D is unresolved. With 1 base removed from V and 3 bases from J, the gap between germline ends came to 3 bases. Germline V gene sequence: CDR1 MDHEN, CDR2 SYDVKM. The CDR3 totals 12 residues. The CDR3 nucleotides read TGTGCCAGCAGTTTATTGGACTATGGCTACACCTTC. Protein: CASSLLDYGYTF.

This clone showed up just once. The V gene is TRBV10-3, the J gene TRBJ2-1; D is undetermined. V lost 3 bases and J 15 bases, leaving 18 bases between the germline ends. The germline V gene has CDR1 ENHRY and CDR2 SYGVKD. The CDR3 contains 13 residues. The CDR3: CAISEPRTPLVFF. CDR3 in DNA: TGTGCCATCAGTGAACCACGGACCCCCCTGGTGTTCTTC.

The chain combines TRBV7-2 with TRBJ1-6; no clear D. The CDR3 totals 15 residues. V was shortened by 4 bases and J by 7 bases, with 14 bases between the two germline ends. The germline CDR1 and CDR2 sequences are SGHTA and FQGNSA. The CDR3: CASSSPEGLNSPLHF. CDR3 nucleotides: TGTGCCAGCAGCTCCCCAGAGGGCCTGAATTCACCCCTCCACTTT.

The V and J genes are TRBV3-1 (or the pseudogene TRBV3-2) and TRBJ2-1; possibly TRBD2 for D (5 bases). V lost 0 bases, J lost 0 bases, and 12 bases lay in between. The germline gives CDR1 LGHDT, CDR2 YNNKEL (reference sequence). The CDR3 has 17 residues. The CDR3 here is CASSQDDIGNSYNEQFF. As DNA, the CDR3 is TGTGCCAGCAGCCAAGATGACATCGGGAACTCCTACAATGAGCAGTTCTTC.

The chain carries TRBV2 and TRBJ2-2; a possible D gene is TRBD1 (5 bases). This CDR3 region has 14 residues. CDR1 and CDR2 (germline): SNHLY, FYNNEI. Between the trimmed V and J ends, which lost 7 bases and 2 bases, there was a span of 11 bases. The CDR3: CASTRTSNTGELFF. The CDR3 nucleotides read TGTGCCAGCACCAGGACAAGTAACACCGGGGAGCTGTTTTTT. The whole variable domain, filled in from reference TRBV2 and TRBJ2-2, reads EPEVTQTPSHQVTQMGQEVILRCVPISNHLYFYWYRQILGQKVEFLVSFYNNEISEKSEIFDDQFSVERPDGSNFTLKIRSTKLEDSAMYFCASTRTSNTGELFFGEGSRLTVL.

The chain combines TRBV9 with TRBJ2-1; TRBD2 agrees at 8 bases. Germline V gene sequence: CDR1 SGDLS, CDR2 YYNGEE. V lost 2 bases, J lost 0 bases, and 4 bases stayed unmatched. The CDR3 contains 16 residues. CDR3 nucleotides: TGTGCCAGCAGCGTGAGCGGGAGTACCTCCTACAATGAGCAGTTCTTC. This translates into CASSVSGSTSYNEQFF.

The CDR3 region is CATSRDSGGYEQYF. In nucleotides, the CDR3 is TGTGCCACCAGCAGAGATTCGGGGGGCTACGAGCAGTACTTC. This chain links TRBV15 with TRBJ2-7; 7 bases are shared with TRBD2. CDR3 length equals 14 residues. Per germline, CDR1 LNHNV and CDR2 YYDKDF (reference sequence). The junction had 2 bases not matched to a gene; V was cut back by 0 bases and J by 3 bases.

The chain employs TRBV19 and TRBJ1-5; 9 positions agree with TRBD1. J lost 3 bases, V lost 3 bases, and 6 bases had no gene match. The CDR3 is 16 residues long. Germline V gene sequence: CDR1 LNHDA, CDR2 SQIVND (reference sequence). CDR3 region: CASSMADRGPNQPQHF. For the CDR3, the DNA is TGTGCCAGTAGTATGGCGGACAGGGGACCCAATCAGCCCCAGCATTTT.

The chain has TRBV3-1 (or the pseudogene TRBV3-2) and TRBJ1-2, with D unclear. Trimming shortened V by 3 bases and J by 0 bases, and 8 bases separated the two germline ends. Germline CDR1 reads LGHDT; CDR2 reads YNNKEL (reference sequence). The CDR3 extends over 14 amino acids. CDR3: CASSQEVANYGYTF. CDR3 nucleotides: TGTGCCAGCAGCCAGGAGGTAGCTAACTATGGCTACACCTTC.

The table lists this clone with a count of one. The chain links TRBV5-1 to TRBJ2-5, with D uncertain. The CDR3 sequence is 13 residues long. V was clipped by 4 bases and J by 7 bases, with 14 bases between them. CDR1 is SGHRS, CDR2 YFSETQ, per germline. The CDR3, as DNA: TGCGCCAGCAGCCCCGGTCCCTCCGGGACCCAGTACTTC. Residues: CASSPGPSGTQYF.

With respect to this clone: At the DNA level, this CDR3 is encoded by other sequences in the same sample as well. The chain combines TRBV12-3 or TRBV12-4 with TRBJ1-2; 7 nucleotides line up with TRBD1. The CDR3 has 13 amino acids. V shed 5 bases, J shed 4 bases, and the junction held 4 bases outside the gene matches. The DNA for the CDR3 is TGTGCCAGCAGTCCGGGACAGAGCTATGGCTACACCTTC. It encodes CASSPGQSYGYTF.

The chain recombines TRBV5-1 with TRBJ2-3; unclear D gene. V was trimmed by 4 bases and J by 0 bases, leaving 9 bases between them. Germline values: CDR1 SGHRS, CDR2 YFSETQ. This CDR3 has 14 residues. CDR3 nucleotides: TGCGCCAGCAGCCATTCGACAAGCACAGATACGCAGTATTTT. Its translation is CASSHSTSTDTQYF. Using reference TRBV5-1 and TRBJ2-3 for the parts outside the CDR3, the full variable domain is KAGVTQTPRYLIKTRGQQVTLSCSPISGHRSVSWYQQTPGQGLQFLFEYFSETQRNKGNFPGRFSGRQFSNSRSEMNVSTLELGDSALYLCASSHSTSTDTQYFGPGTRLTVL.

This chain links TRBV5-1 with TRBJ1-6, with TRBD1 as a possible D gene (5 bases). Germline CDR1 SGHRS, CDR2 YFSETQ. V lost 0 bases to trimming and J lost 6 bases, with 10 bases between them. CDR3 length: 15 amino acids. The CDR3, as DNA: TGCGCCAGCAGCTTGGATGGGGGATTTAATTCACCCCTCCACTTT. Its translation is CASSLDGGFNSPLHF.

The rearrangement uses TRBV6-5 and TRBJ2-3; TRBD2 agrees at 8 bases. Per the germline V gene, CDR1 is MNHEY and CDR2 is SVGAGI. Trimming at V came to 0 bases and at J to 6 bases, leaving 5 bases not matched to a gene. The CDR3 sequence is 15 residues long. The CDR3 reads CASSYSSGSGDTQYF. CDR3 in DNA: TGTGCCAGCAGTTACTCGAGCGGGAGTGGTGATACGCAGTATTTT.

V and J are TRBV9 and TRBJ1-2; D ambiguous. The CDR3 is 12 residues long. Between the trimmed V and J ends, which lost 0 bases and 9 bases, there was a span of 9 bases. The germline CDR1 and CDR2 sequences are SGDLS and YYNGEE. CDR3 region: CASSVGAASYTF. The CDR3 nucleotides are TGTGCCAGCAGCGTAGGAGCGGCTAGCTACACCTTC.

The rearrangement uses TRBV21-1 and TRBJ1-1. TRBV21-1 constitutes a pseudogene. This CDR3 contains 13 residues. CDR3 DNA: TGTGCCAGCAGCAATTATATCGACACTGAAGCTTTCTTT. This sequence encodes CASSNYIDTEAFF.

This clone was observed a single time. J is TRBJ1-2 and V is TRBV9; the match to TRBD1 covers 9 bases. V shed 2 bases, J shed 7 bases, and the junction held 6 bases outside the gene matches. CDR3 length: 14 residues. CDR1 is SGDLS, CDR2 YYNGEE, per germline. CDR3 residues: CASSVTGQGTGYTF. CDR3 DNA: TGTGCCAGCAGCGTGACCGGACAGGGGACTGGCTACACCTTC.

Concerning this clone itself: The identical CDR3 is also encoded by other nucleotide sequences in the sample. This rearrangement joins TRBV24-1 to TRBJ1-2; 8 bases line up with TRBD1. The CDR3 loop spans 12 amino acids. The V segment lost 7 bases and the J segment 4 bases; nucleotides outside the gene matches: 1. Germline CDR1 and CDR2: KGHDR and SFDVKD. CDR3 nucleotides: TGTGCCACCAGCGGGACAGGCTATGGCTACACCTTC. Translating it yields CATSGTGYGYTF.

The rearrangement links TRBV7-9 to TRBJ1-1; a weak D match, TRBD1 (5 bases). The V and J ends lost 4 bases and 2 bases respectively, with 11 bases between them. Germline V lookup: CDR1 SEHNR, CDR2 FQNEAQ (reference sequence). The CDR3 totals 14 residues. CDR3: CASSWDSLNTEAFF. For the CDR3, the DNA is TGTGCCAGCAGCTGGGACTCCCTTAACACTGAAGCTTTCTTT.

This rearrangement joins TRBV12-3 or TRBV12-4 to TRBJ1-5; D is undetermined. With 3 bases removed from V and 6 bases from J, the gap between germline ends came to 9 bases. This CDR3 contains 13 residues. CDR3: CASSFLGSQPQHF. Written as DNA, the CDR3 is TGTGCCAGCAGTTTTCTAGGCAGTCAGCCCCAGCATTTT.

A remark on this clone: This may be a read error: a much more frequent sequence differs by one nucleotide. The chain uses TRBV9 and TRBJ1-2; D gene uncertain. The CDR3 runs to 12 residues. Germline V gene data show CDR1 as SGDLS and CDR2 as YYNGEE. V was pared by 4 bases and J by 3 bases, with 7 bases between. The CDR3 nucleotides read TGTGCCAGCAGCAGGGTAGACTATGGCTACACCTTC. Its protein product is CASSRVDYGYTF.

CDR3 residues: CASSSTIIREIGTDTQYF. CDR3 coding DNA: TGTGCCAGCAGTTCGACCATCATCCGCGAGATTGGCACAGATACGCAGTATTTT. The chain is built from TRBV28 and TRBJ2-3; D is unresolved. Deletions cut 4 bases from V and 1 base from J, with 21 bases between. This CDR3 has 18 residues. Germline V gene sequence: CDR1 MDHEN, CDR2 SYDVKM.

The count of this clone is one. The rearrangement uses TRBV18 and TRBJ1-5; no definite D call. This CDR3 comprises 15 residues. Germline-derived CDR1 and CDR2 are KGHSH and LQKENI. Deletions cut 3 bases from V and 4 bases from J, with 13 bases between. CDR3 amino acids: CASSPAATENQPQHF. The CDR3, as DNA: TGTGCCAGCTCACCGGCGGCGACGGAGAATCAGCCCCAGCATTTT.

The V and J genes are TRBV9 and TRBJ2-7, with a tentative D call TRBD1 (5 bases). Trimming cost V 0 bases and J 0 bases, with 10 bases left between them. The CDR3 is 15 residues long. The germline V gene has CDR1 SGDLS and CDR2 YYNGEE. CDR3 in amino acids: CASSVEGSSSYEQYF. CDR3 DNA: TGTGCCAGCAGCGTAGAGGGGTCCAGCTCCTACGAGCAGTACTTC. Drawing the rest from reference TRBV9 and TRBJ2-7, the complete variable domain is DSGVTQTPKHLITATGQRVTLRCSPRSGDLSVYWYQQSLDQGLQFLIQYYNGEERAKGNILERFSAQQFPDLHSELNLSSLELGDSALYFCASSVEGSSSYEQYFGPGTRLTVT.

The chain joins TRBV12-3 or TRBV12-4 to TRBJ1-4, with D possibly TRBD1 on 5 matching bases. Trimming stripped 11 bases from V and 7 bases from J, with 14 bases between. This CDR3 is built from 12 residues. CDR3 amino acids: CACSRGGEKLFF. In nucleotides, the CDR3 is TGTGCCTGTAGTCGGGGGGGTGAAAAACTGTTTTTT.

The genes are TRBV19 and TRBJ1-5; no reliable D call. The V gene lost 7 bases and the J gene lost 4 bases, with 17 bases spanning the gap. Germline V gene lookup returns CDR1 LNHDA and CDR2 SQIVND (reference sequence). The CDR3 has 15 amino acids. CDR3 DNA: TGTGCCAGTACCAAAGGGAGGGTTGGGAATCAGCCCCAGCATTTT. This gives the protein CASTKGRVGNQPQHF. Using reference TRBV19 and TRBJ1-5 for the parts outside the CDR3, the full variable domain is DGGITQSPKYLFRKEGQNVTLSCEQNLNHDAMYWYRQDPGQGLRLIYYSQIVNDFQKGDIAEGYSVSREKKESFPLTVTSAQKNPTAFYLCASTKGRVGNQPQHFGDGTRLSIL.

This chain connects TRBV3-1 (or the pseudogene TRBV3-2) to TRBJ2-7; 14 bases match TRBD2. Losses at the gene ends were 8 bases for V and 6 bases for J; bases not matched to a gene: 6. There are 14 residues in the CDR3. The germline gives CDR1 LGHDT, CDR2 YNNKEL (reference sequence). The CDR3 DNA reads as TGTGCCAGCTCGGGACTAGCGGGGGAAGGCGAGCAGTACTTC. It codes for CASSGLAGEGEQYF.

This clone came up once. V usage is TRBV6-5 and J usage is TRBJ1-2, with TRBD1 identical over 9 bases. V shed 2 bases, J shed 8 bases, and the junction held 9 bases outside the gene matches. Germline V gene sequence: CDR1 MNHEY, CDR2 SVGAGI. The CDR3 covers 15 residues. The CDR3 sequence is CASSYALQGARGYTF. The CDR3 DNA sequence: TGTGCCAGCAGTTACGCCTTACAGGGGGCGCGGGGCTACACCTTC.

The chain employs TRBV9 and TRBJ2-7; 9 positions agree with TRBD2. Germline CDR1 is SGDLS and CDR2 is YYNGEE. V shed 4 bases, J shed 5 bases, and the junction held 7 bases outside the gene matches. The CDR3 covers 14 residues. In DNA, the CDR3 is TGTGCCAGCAGCTTAGCGGGAGCTTTCGACGAGCAGTACTTC. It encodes CASSLAGAFDEQYF.

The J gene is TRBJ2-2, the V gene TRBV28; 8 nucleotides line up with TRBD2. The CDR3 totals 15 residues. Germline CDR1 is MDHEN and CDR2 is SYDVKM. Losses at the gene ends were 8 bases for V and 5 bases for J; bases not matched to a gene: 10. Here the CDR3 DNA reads TGTGCCAGCTCCCCGGGAGGGGCCGGGACCGGGGAGCTGTTTTTT. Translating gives CASSPGGAGTGELFF.